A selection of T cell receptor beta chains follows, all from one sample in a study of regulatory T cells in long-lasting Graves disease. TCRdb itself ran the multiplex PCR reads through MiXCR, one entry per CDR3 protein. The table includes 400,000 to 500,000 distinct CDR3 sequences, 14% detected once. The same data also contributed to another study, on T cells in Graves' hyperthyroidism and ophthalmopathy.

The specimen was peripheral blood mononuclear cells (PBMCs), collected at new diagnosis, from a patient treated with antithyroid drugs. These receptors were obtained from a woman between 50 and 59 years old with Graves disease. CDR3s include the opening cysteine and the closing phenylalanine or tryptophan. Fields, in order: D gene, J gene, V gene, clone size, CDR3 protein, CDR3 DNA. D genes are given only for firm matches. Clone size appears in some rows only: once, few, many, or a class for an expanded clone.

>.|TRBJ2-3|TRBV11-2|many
CASSPLASADTQYF
TGTGCCAGCAGTCCCCTCGCCAGCGCAGATACGCAGTATTTT
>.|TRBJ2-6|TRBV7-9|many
CASSLVLSRLGSGANVLTF
TGTGCCAGCAGCTTGGTCCTTAGTCGCCTCGGCTCTGGGGCCAACGTCCTGACTTTC
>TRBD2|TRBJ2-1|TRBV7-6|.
CASSLGEGTSGSPKYNEQFF
TGTGCCAGCAGCTTAGGGGAGGGGACTAGCGGGAGTCCTAAATACAATGAGCAGTTCTTC
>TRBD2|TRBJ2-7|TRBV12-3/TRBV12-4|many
CASSFEAGDYEQYF
TGTGCCAGCAGTTTTGAAGCGGGAGACTACGAGCAGTACTTC
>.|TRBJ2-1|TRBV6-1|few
CASSEGAELRNEQFF
TGTGCCAGCAGTGAAGGTGCAGAACTGCGTAATGAGCAGTTCTTC
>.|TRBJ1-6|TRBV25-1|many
CASSELNNSPLHF
TGTGCCAGCAGTGAATTAAATAATTCACCCCTCCACTTT
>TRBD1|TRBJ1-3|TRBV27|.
CASSPQQGATSGNTIYF
TGTGCCAGCAGTCCCCAACAGGGGGCGACCTCTGGAAACACCATATATTTT
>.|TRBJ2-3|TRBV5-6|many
CASSLVLPTDTQYF
TGTGCCAGCAGCTTGGTTCTACCCACAGATACGCAGTATTTT
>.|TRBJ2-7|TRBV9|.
CASGDVSSYEQYF
TGTGCCAGCGGGGACGTTAGCTCCTACGAGCAGTACTTC
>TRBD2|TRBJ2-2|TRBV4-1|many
CASSQVRGGENTGELFF
TGCGCCAGCAGCCAAGTGAGGGGAGGGGAGAACACCGGGGAGCTGTTTTTT
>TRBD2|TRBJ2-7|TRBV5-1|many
CASSLVGREYEQYF
TGCGCCAGCAGCTTGGTCGGGAGGGAGTACGAGCAGTACTTC
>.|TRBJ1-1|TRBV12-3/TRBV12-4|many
CASSPGASSMNTEAFF
TGTGCCAGCAGCCCAGGAGCGAGCAGCATGAACACTGAAGCTTTCTTT
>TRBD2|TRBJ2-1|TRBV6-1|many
CASSPGTSGNLSYNEQFF
TGTGCCAGCAGCCCCGGGACTAGCGGGAACCTATCCTACAATGAGCAGTTCTTC
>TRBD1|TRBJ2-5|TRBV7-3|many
CASSLTGTGGRETQYF
TGTGCCAGCAGCTTAACTGGGACAGGGGGCCGAGAGACCCAGTACTTC
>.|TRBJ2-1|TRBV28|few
CASSLLTGNREQFF
TGTGCCAGCAGTCTACTTACAGGGAATCGGGAGCAGTTCTTC
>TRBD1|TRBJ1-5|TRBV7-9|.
CASSYGTGSQPQHF
TGTGCCAGCAGCTATGGGACAGGGTCTCAGCCCCAGCATTTT
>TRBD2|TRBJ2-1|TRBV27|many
CASSLAGTRNPNEQFF
TGTGCCAGCAGTTTGGCCGGGACTAGGAACCCCAATGAGCAGTTCTTC
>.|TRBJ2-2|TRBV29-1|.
CSVVRENTGELFF
TGCAGCGTTGTGCGGGAGAACACCGGGGAGCTGTTTTTT
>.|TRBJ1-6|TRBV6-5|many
CASSYSLGATYNSPLHF
TGTGCCAGCAGTTACTCTTTGGGGGCTACGTATAATTCACCCCTCCACTTT
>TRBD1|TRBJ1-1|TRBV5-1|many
CASSIQGSTEAFF
TGCGCCAGCAGCATACAGGGGTCCACTGAAGCTTTCTTT
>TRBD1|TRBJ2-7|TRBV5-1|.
CASSPGQDSAYEQYF
TGCGCCAGCAGCCCGGGACAGGATTCAGCCTACGAGCAGTACTTC
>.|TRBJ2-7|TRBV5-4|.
CASSVPGSQSSYEQYF
TGTGCCAGCAGCGTACCGGGGAGTCAAAGCTCCTACGAGCAGTACTTC
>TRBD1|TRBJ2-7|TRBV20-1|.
CSARVGDRGSYEQYF
TGCAGTGCTAGAGTAGGGGACAGGGGGTCCTACGAGCAGTACTTC
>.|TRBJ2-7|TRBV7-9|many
CASSLGAGPSSYEQYF
TGTGCCAGCAGCTTAGGGGCGGGCCCCAGCTCCTACGAGCAGTACTTC
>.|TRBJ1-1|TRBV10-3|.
CAISVRGAEAFF
TGTGCCATCAGTGTAAGGGGCGCTGAAGCTTTCTTT
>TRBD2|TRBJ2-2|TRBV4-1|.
CASSQELAGGAGELFF
TGCGCCAGCAGCCAAGAACTAGCGGGAGGGGCCGGGGAGCTGTTTTTT
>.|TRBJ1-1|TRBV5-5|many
CASSLLVRGDEAFF
TGTGCCAGCAGCTTGCTAGTTCGGGGCGATGAAGCTTTCTTT
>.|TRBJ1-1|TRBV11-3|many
CASSLGPRTEAFF
TGTGCCAGCAGCTTAGGTCCCCGGACTGAAGCTTTCTTT
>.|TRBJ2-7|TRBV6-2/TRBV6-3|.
CASSYTGTDYEQYF
TGTGCCAGCAGTTACACCGGGACTGATTACGAGCAGTACTTC
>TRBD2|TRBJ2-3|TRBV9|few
CASSASGSDVDTQYF
TGTGCCAGCAGCGCTAGCGGGAGCGATGTGGATACGCAGTATTTT
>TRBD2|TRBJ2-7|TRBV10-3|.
CAATGLADEQYF
TGTGCCGCCACGGGACTAGCGGACGAGCAGTACTTC
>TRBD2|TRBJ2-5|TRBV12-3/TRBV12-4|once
CASSFGAGRETQYF
TGTGCCAGCAGTTTCGGAGCGGGGAGGGAGACCCAGTACTTC
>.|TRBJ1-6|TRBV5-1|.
CASSADGDSPLHF
TGCGCCAGCAGCGCCGATGGTGATTCACCCCTCCACTTT
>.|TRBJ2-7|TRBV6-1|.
CASRSQDPYEQYF
TGTGCCAGCAGGAGTCAGGACCCCTACGAGCAGTACTTC
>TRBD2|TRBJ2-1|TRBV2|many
CASRLRAGGYGEQFF
TGTGCCAGCAGACTCAGAGCGGGGGGTTATGGTGAGCAGTTCTTC
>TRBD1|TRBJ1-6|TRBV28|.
CASSLGGGDNSPLHF
TGTGCCAGCAGTCTGGGAGGGGGCGATAATTCACCCCTCCACTTT
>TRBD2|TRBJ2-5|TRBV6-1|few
CASRSLTSGSETQYF
TGTGCCAGCAGGAGCTTGACTAGCGGGAGTGAGACCCAGTACTTC
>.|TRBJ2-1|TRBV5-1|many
CASSFRPGAYNEQFF
TGCGCCAGCAGCTTTAGGCCGGGGGCCTACAATGAGCAGTTCTTC
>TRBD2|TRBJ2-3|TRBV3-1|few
CASSQGIAGGWSDTQYF
TGTGCCAGCAGCCAGGGGATTGCGGGAGGTTGGTCAGATACGCAGTATTTT
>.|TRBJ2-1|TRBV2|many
CASSEQGPGDEQFF
TGTGCCAGCAGTGAACAGGGGCCCGGGGATGAGCAGTTCTTC
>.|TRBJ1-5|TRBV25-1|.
CASSGGPGNQPQHF
TGTGCCAGCAGTGGGGGGCCAGGCAATCAGCCCCAGCATTTT